This T cell receptor (beta chain) was recorded in a study of OX40 agonist ivuxolimab in advanced cancers. This clone was found a few times. Its antigen remains unidentified. Germline CDR1 is SNHLY and CDR2 is FYNNEI. The V end was cut by 3 bases, the J end by 7 bases, with 10 bases between. The CDR3 covers 13 residues. Study findings and constraints: The investigators did not determine what antigen specificity the expanded peripheral T cells had.

Measured with immunoSEQ multiplex PCR; TCRdb has only the in-frame clones, and not every one. This table has tens of thousands of clones, roughly nine tenths appearing once. People who had autoimmune disease history or systemic immunosuppression were excluded. V usage is TRBV2 and J usage is TRBJ1-5; D is uncertain. This TCR was recovered from an adult with an advanced solid tumor such as melanoma, head and neck, liver or kidney cancer. The specimen was CD4+ or CD8+ T cells sorted from blood, collected in a trial of the OX40 agonist ivuxolimab. CDR3 nucleotides: TGTGCCAGCAGTGATCGGCTGGAGCAGCCCCAGCATTTT. Protein: CASSDRLEQPQHF.